This T cell receptor beta chain was recorded in a study of T cell responses to AZD1222 COVID-19 vaccine (TCRdb year 2021). Some background on the complete study: AZD1222 recipients given second doses at about 4 weeks or at about 12 weeks were pooled, since spike-specific TCR depth and breadth were not found to differ between the two schedules. A total of over 230 trial participants underwent TCR sequencing, of whom more than 200 had received two doses of AZD1222 and roughly 26 had received two doses of the MenACWY control vaccine. Trial participants were enrolled by age into 18-55, 56-69 and 70-plus year subgroups, with approximately 150, 30 and 60 TCR-sequenced participants respectively. Overall study outcomes, separate from this receptor: Vaccine-associated CD4 TCRs spanned the whole spike protein, with dominant responses in regions 160-218 and 743-854. Because no day 14 peak-response samples were available, the repertoires could be characterized only after the peak T cell response. Spike-specific TCR breadth and depth rose significantly after two AZD1222 doses compared with day 0 and with MenACWY recipients. In the small 56-69-year group, the increase in depth fell short of significance, most likely because of low power. Conclusions about previously exposed vaccinees are limited because only 6 or 7 AZD1222 recipients were SARS-CoV-2 seropositive at baseline. Epitopes outside the regions mutated in the B.1.351 and B.1.1.7 variants were reportedly recognized by nearly half of the unique spike-specific TCRs. Participants were mostly white British, with more females than males. The authors suggested clonal diversity may have been underestimated.

The CDR3 regions of human TCRbeta chains were analyzed by immunosequencing. Processing in the source paper ran as follows. Repertoire TCRs were matched against a reference library of SARS-CoV-2-specific TCRs generated with the MIRA antigen-specificity platform. Breadth was defined as the fraction of unique TCRs that were SARS-CoV-2-associated. Depth was defined as the fraction of total T cells that were SARS-CoV-2-associated. Using the MIRA data, each spike-specific TCR was assigned both to the spike region to which the TCR was reactive and to a CD4 or CD8 class. Log10-transformed breadth and depth values were compared by one-way ANOVA with Sidak's multiple comparisons tests. TCRdb took over this immuneACCESS table, retaining in-frame rearrangements with V and J assigned. Such tables are incomplete; in checked studies, under half of the missing clones stem from an unresolved V gene, and the remainder is unexplained. That table furnishes V, J and clone size, whereas the DNA furnished D and trimming. The sample yields roughly 150,000 clones; roughly 89% were counted once. 1.5% to 2% of the sample lies in the top ten.

Read against the paper, the sample's time point label means: baseline before first vaccination. The vaccinee samples were drawn from two UK trials, COV001 and COV002, one of which was a single-blind randomized controlled phase 2/3 trial testing AZD1222 (ChAdOx1 nCoV-19) in healthy adults. For TCRbeta chain sequencing, PBMC samples were collected from trial participants at day 0 and at day 28 after the second dose. From cysteine to phenylalanine, the CDR3 is 15 amino acids long. Left in the record is the CDR3 DNA by itself, 45 bases read in frame from the first base. The V end loses 2 bases and the J end loses 0 bases, and a stretch of 10 bases separates them. The germline V gene encodes CDR1 MNHEY and CDR2 SVGAGI. Turning to this clone: There is no known antigen for this receptor. It has no much larger one-base neighbor in the sample; base qualities were not kept.

The receptor was isolated from an adult in good health. The rearrangement combines TRBV6-5 with TRBJ1-1; tentative D gene TRBD1, with 5 bases matching. Sequencing was performed on peripheral blood, taken on day 0 of AZD1222 vaccination. The CDR3 in this case is CASSYVGTMNTEAFF. The DNA is as follows: TGTGCCAGCAGTTACGTTGGGACCATGAACACTGAAGCTTTCTTT.